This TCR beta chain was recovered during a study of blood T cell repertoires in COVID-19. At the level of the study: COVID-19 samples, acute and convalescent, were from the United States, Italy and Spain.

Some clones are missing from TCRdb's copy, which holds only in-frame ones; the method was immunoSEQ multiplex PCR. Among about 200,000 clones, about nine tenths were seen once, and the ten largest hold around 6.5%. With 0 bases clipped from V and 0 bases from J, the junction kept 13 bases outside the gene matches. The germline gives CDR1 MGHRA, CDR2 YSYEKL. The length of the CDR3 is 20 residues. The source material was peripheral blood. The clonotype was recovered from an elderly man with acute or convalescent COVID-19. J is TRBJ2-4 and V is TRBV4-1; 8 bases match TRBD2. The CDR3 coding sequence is TGCGCCAGCAGCCAAGATCTAGGAGCGGGAGCCCGTCAAGCCAAAAACATTCAGTACTTC. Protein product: CASSQDLGAGARQAKNIQYF.